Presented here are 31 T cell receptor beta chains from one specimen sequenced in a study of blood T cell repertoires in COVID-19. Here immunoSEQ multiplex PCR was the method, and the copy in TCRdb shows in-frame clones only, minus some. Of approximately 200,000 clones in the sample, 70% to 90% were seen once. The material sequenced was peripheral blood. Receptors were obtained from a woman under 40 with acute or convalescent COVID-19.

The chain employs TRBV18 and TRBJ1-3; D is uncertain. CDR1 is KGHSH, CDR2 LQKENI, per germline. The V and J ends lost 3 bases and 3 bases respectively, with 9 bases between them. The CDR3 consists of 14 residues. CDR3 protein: CASSPSGFGNTIYF. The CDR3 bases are TGTGCCAGCTCACCCTCGGGGTTTGGAAACACCATATATTTT.

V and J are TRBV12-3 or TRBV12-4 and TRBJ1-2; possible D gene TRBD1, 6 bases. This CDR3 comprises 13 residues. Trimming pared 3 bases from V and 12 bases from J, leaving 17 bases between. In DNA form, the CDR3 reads TGTGCCAGCAGTTTTTGGCCAGGGGAAAGGAACACCTTC. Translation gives CASSFWPGERNTF.

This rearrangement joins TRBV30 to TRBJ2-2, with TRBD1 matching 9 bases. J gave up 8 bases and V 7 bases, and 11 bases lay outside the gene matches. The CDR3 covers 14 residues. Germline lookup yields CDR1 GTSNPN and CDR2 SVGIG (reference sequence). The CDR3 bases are TGTGCCTCAATCCACAGGGGGCAATGGGGGGAGCTGTTTTTT. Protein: CASIHRGQWGELFF. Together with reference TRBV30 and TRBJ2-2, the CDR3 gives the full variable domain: SQTIHQWPATLVQPVGSPLSLECTVEGTSNPNLYWYRQAAGRGLQLLFYSVGIGQISSEVPQNLSASRPQDRQFILSSKKLLLSDSGFYLCASIHRGQWGELFFGEGSRLTVL.

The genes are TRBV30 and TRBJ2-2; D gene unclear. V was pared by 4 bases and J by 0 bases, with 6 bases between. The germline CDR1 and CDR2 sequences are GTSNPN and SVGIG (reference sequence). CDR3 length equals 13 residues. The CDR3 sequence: CAWNEPNTGELFF. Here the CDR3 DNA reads TGTGCCTGGAATGAGCCGAACACCGGGGAGCTGTTTTTT.

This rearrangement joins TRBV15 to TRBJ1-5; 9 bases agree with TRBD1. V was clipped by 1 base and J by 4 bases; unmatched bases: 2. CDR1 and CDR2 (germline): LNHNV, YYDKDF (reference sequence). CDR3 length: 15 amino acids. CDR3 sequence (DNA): TGTGCCACCAGCAGAGGGACAGGGGCGAATCAGCCCCAGCATTTT. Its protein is CATSRGTGANQPQHF.

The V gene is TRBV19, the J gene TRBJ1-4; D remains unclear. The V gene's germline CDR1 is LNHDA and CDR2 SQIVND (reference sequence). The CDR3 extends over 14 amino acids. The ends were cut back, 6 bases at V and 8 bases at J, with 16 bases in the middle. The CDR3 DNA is TGTGCCAGTAGCTTTAGAGGAAGTGAGGAAAAACTGTTTTTT. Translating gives CASSFRGSEEKLFF. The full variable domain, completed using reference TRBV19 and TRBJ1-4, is DGGITQSPKYLFRKEGQNVTLSCEQNLNHDAMYWYRQDPGQGLRLIYYSQIVNDFQKGDIAEGYSVSREKKESFPLTVTSAQKNPTAFYLCASSFRGSEEKLFFGSGTQLSVL.

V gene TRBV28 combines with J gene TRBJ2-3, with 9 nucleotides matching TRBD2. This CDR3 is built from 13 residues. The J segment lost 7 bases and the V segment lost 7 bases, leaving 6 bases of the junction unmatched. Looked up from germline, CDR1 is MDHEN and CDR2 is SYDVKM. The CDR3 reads CASKTSGFYTQYF. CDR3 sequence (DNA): TGTGCCAGCAAAACTAGCGGGTTCTATACGCAGTATTTT.

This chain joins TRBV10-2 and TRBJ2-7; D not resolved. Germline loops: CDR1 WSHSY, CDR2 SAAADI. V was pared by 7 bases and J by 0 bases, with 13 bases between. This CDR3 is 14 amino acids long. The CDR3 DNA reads TGCGCCAGCATTCCTTCATCTAGCTCCTACGAGCAGTACTTC. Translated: CASIPSSSSYEQYF.

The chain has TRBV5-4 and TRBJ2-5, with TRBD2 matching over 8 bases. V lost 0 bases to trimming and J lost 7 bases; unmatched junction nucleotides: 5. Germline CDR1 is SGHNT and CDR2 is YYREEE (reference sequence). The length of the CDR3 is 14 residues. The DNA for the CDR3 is TGTGCCAGCAGCTTGGAGACTAGCGATGCGACCCAGTACTTC. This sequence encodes CASSLETSDATQYF.

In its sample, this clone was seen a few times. The CDR3 bases are TGTGCCAGCAGCCGCGGACTAGCGGGACTGAATGAGCAGTTCTTC. Protein: CASSRGLAGLNEQFF. V gene TRBV7-9 combines with J gene TRBJ2-1; 12 bases agree with TRBD2. The CDR3 has 15 residues. Germline loops: CDR1 SEHNR, CDR2 FQNEAQ (reference sequence). The ends lost 5 bases at V and 7 bases at J; junction bases unmatched: 6.

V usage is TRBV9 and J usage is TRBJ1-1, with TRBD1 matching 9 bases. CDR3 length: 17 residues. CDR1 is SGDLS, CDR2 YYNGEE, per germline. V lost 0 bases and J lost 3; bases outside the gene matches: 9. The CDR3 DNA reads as TGTGCCAGCAGCGTAGGTCTGGCGGGACAGGGATACACTGAAGCTTTCTTT. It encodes CASSVGLAGQGYTEAFF.

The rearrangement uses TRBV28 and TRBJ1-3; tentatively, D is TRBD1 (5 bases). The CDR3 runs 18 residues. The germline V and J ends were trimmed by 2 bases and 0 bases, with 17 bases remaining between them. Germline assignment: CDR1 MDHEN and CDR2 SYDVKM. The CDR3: CASSLNLRGGGSGNTIYF. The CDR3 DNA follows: TGTGCCAGCAGTTTAAATTTGAGGGGCGGGGGCTCTGGAAACACCATATATTTT.

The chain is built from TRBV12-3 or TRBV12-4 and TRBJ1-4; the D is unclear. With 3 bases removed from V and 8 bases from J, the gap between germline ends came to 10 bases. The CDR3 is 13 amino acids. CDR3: CASSLSGREKLFF. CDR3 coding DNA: TGTGCCAGCAGTTTGAGCGGTCGGGAAAAACTGTTTTTT.

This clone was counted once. This CDR3 reads CSVVATSANYGYTF. DNA of the CDR3: TGCAGCGTTGTAGCGACCAGCGCTAACTATGGCTACACCTTC. This chain connects TRBV29-1 to TRBJ1-2; D unclear. Germline values: CDR1 SQVTM, CDR2 ANQGSEA. CDR3 length: 14 residues. Trimming removed 4 bases from V and 0 bases from J, with 12 bases in between.

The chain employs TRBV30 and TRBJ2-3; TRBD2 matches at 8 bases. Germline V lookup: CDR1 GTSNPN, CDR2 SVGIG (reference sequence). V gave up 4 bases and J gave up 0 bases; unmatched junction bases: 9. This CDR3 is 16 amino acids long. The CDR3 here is CAWMRGVTTSTDTQYF. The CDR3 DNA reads TGTGCCTGGATGCGGGGGGTTACAACTAGCACAGATACGCAGTATTTT. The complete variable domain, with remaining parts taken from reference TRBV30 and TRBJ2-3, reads SQTIHQWPATLVQPVGSPLSLECTVEGTSNPNLYWYRQAAGRGLQLLFYSVGIGQISSEVPQNLSASRPQDRQFILSSKKLLLSDSGFYLCAWMRGVTTSTDTQYFGPGTRLTVL.

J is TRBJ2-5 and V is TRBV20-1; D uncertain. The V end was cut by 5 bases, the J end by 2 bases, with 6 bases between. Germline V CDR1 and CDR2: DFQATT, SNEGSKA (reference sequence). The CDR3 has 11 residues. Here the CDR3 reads CSADWQETQYF. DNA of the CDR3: TGCAGTGCTGACTGGCAAGAGACCCAGTACTTC.

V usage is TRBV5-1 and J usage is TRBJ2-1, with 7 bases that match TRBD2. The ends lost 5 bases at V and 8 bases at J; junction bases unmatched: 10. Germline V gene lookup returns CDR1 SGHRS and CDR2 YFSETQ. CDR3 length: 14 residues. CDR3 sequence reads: CASRDGRTMDEQFF. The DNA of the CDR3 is TGCGCCAGCAGGGACGGGAGGACTATGGATGAGCAGTTCTTC.

CDR3 region: CASSPFAPGMNTEAFF. CDR3 bases: TGTGCCAGCTCACCCTTCGCGCCGGGGATGAACACTGAAGCTTTCTTT. V and J are TRBV18 and TRBJ1-1; D ambiguous. Germline CDR1 reads KGHSH; CDR2 reads LQKENI. CDR3 length: 16 amino acids. Trimming took 3 bases from V and 0 from J, leaving 14 bases between them.

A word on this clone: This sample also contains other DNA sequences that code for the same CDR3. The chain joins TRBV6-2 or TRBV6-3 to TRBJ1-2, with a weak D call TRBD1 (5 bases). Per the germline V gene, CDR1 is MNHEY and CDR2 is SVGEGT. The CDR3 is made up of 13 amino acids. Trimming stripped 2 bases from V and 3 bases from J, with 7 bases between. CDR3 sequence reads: CASSYTGDYGYTF. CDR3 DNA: TGTGCCAGCAGTTACACGGGGGACTATGGCTACACCTTC.

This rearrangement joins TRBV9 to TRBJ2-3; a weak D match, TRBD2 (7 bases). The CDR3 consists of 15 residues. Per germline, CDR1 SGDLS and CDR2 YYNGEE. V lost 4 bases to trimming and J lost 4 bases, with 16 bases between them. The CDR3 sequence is CASSPQGGGSDTQYF. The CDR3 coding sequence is TGTGCCAGCAGCCCCCAAGGGGGGGGTTCAGATACGCAGTATTTT.

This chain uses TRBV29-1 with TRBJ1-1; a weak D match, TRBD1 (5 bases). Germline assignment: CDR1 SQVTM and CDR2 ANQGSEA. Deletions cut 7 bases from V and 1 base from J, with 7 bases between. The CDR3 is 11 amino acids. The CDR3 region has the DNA TGCAGCGGGGGCCGGAACACTGAAGCTTTCTTT. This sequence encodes CSGGRNTEAFF.

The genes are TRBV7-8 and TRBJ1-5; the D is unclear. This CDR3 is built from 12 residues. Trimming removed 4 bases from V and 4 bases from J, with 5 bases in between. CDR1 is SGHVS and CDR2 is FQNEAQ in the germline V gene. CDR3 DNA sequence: TGTGCCAGCAGCTCGGGAAATCAGCCCCAGCATTTT. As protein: CASSSGNQPQHF.

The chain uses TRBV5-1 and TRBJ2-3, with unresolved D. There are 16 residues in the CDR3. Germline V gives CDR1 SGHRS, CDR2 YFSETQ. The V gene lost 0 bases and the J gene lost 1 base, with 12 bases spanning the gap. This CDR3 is CASSLDDSVRTDTQYF. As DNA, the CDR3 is TGCGCCAGCAGCTTGGATGATTCGGTCCGCACAGATACGCAGTATTTT.

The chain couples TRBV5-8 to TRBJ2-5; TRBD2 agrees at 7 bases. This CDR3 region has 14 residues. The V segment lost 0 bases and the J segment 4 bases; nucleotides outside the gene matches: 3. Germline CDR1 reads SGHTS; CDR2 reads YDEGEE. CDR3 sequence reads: CASSLETGGETQYF. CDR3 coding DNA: TGTGCCAGCAGCTTGGAGACGGGGGGAGAGACCCAGTACTTC.

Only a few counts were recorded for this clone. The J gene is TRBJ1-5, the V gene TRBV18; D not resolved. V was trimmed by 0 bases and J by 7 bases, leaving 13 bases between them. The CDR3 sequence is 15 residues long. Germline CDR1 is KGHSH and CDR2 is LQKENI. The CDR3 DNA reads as TGTGCCAGCTCACCACCCTTCCTCGGAGGGCAGCCCCAGCATTTT. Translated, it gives CASSPPFLGGQPQHF.

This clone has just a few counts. CDR3 coding DNA: TGTGCCAGCAGCCCTCAGGGTGTAGGTCAGCCCCAGCATTTT. Translated: CASSPQGVGQPQHF. The V gene is TRBV27, the J gene TRBJ1-5; maybe TRBD1 (5 bases). The CDR3 has 14 amino acids. V lost 6 bases, J lost 6 bases, and 15 bases lay in between. Germline-derived CDR1 and CDR2 are MNHEY and SMNVEV (reference sequence).

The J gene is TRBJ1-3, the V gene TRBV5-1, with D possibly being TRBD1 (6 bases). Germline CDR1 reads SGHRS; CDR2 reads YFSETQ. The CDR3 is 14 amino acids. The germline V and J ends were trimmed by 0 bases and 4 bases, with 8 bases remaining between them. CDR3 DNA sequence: TGCGCCAGCAGCTTGGCAGGGGAAGGAAACACCATATATTTT. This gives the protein CASSLAGEGNTIYF.

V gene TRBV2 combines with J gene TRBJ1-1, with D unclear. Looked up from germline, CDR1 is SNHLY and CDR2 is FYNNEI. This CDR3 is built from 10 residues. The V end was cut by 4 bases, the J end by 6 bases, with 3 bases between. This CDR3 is CASSGPEAFF. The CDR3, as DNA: TGTGCCAGCAGTGGGCCTGAAGCTTTCTTT. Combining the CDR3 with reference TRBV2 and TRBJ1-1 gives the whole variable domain EPEVTQTPSHQVTQMGQEVILRCVPISNHLYFYWYRQILGQKVEFLVSFYNNEISEKSEIFDDQFSVERPDGSNFTLKIRSTKLEDSAMYFCASSGPEAFFGQGTRLTVV.

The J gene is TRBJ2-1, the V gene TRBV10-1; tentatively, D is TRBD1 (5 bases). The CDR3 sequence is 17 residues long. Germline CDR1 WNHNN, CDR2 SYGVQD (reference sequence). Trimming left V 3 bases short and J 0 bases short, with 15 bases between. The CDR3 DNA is TGCGCCAGCAGTGAAGGGGCAATCGGGCGCTCCTACAATGAGCAGTTCTTC. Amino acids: CASSEGAIGRSYNEQFF.

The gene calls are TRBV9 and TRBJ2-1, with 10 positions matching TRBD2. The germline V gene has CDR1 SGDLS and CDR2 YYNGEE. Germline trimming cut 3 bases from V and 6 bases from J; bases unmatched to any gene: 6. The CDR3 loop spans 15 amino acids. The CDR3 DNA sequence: TGTGCCAGCAGCGCCACACTAGCGGGAACCAATGAGCAGTTCTTC. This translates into CASSATLAGTNEQFF.

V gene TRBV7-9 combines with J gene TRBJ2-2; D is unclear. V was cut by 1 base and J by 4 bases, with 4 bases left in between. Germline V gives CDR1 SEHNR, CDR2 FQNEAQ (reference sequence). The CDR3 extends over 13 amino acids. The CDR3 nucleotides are TGTGCCAGCAGCTTAGGGGCCACCGGGGAGCTGTTTTTT. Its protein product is CASSLGATGELFF.